The 13 T cell receptor beta chains below come from one sample, sequenced in a study of T cell changes during pregnancy in multiple sclerosis. Sequencing was performed with immunoSEQ multiplex PCR; in TCRdb, only in-frame clones are kept and a portion is missing. This table has under 95,000 clones, 92% appearing once. This specimen was peripheral blood, taken after pregnancy. The source of these receptors is a female donor with multiple sclerosis, enrolled in a pregnancy study.

The chain recombines TRBV6-1 with TRBJ1-2; 7 bases fit TRBD1. The CDR3 totals 15 residues. CDR1 and CDR2 (germline): MNHNS, SASEGT. The ends lost 4 bases at V and 2 bases at J; junction bases unmatched: 7. DNA of the CDR3: TGTGCCAGCAGTGCCACCGAGACAGGGAACTATGGCTACACCTTC. Translation gives CASSATETGNYGYTF.

This chain connects TRBV9 to TRBJ2-3; D is uncertain. The ends were cut back, 3 bases at V and 2 bases at J, with 4 bases in the middle. From germline, CDR1 is SGDLS and CDR2 YYNGEE. The CDR3 contains 12 residues. CDR3 sequence: CASSANTDTQYF. CDR3 DNA sequence: TGTGCCAGCAGCGCTAACACAGATACGCAGTATTTT.

V is TRBV4-3 and J is TRBJ2-7, with D possibly matching TRBD2 (5 bases). The CDR3 is made up of 16 amino acids. Germline CDR1 is LGHNA and CDR2 is YSLEER. Trimming stripped 0 bases from V and 2 bases from J, with 14 bases between. CDR3 loop: CASSQEHSSRAYEQYF. The CDR3 bases are TGCGCCAGCAGCCAAGAACACTCTAGCAGAGCCTACGAGCAGTACTTC.

V and J are TRBV6-1 and TRBJ1-2; D not certain. The germline V gene encodes CDR1 MNHNS and CDR2 SASEGT. Deletions cut 3 bases from V and 4 bases from J, with 21 bases between. The CDR3 is 17 residues long. The CDR3 region has the DNA TGTGCCAGCAGTGATTACTTCCGGGGAAGTAATGGCTATGGCTACACCTTC. Its translation is CASSDYFRGSNGYGYTF.

The V call is TRBV7-3, the J call TRBJ2-5; D might be TRBD1 (6 bases). This CDR3 region has 13 residues. The germline V gene encodes CDR1 SGHTA and CDR2 FQGTGA. The V end lost 2 bases, the J end lost 5 bases, and 9 bases lay between the germline ends. CDR3 coding DNA: TGTGCCAGCAGCTTAGCAGGGGTTGAGACCCAGTACTTC. It codes for CASSLAGVETQYF. The variable domain in full, with the rest retrieved from reference TRBV7-3 and TRBJ2-5, is GAGVSQTPSNKVTEKGKYVELRCDPISGHTALYWYRQSLGQGPEFLIYFQGTGAADDSGLPNDRFFAVRPEGSVSTLKIQRTERGDSAVYLCASSLAGVETQYFGPGTRLLVL.

The CDR3 loop reads CASSLVRGGPLGTDTQYF. The CDR3, as DNA: TGTGCCAGCAGCTTGGTCCGGGGGGGCCCCTTGGGGACAGATACGCAGTATTTT. The chain links TRBV11-2 to TRBJ2-3; 8 nucleotides match TRBD2. V lost 3 bases to trimming and J lost 3 bases; unmatched junction nucleotides: 14. The CDR3 covers 18 residues. The germline V gene has CDR1 SGHAT and CDR2 FQNNGV.

V gene TRBV30 combines with J gene TRBJ1-1, with D perhaps matching TRBD1 (5 bases). The CDR3 has 13 amino acids. Looked up from germline, CDR1 is GTSNPN and CDR2 is SVGIG (reference sequence). Trimming left V 2 bases short and J 3 bases short, with 10 bases between. Here the CDR3 reads CAWSRQQYTEAFF. The CDR3 DNA reads TGTGCCTGGAGTCGACAGCAGTACACTGAAGCTTTCTTT.

The chain couples TRBV11-2 to TRBJ1-2, with D perhaps TRBD1 (5 bases). Trimming pared 4 bases from V and 8 bases from J, leaving 14 bases between. In germline, CDR1 is SGHAT, CDR2 FQNNGV. The CDR3 has 13 amino acids. CDR3 nucleotides: TGTGCCAGCAGCTCACAAAGGGGTCGGGGCTACACCTTC. This sequence encodes CASSSQRGRGYTF. Together with reference TRBV11-2 and TRBJ1-2, the CDR3 gives the full variable domain: EAGVAQSPRYKIIEKRQSVAFWCNPISGHATLYWYQQILGQGPKLLIQFQNNGVVDDSQLPKDRFSAERLKGVDSTLKIQPAKLEDSAVYLCASSSQRGRGYTFGSGTRLTVV.

V and J are TRBV29-1 and TRBJ2-6; D is ambiguous. The V end was cut by 3 bases, the J end by 0 bases, with 12 bases between. The CDR3 loop spans 16 amino acids. The germline gives CDR1 SQVTM, CDR2 ANQGSEA. CDR3 in DNA: TGCAGCGTTGAGCTTAGTGCACTCTCTGGGGCCAACGTCCTGACTTTC. It specifies CSVELSALSGANVLTF.

This clone was recorded many times. This chain connects TRBV19 to TRBJ2-7; D remains ambiguous. Germline CDR1 reads LNHDA; CDR2 reads SQIVND (reference sequence). The CDR3 contains 13 residues. V was pared by 3 bases and J by 10 bases, with 16 bases between. The CDR3 is CASSMVVQLEQYF. Written as DNA, the CDR3 is TGTGCCAGTAGTATGGTCGTCCAATTAGAACAGTACTTC.

V is TRBV11-2 and J is TRBJ1-2; D is ambiguous. V was pared by 3 bases and J by 3 bases, with 20 bases between. Germline V gene lookup returns CDR1 SGHAT and CDR2 FQNNGV. CDR3 length: 17 amino acids. Here the CDR3 reads CASSLIQSEAVDYGYTF. The CDR3 nucleotides are TGTGCCAGCAGCTTGATCCAGTCCGAGGCGGTGGACTATGGCTACACCTTC.

The V call is TRBV4-1, the J call TRBJ1-1; TRBD1 matches 8 bases. The CDR3 runs 15 residues. The trim removed 7 bases at V and 1 base at J, leaving 8 bases unmatched. CDR1 and CDR2 from the germline V gene are MGHRA and YSYEKL. For the CDR3, the DNA is TGCGCCAGCACCTTAGAGGGGACAGGGAACACTGAAGCTTTCTTT. This encodes CASTLEGTGNTEAFF.

The chain joins TRBV12-5 to TRBJ2-6; tentatively, D is TRBD1 (5 bases). Trimming pared 0 bases from V and 8 bases from J, leaving 29 bases between. This CDR3 spans 21 amino acids. Germline loops: CDR1 LGHNT, CDR2 FRNRAP. CDR3 DNA sequence: TGTGCTAGTGGTTTGGTAGGTCGGCAGGGCCTTATCCAACGCTTATCCAACGTCCTGACTTTC. This sequence encodes CASGLVGRQGLIQRLSNVLTF.